This T cell receptor beta chain was sequenced for a study of cytomegalovirus exposure and HLA in healthy donors. Whole-study results and caveats: The study designated 150 to 200 TCR beta chains cytomegalovirus-associated. In a later analysis, specific HLA alleles were associated with about 18,000 TCR beta sequences at a 0.05 false discovery rate.

Healthy bone marrow donors made up the donors. It was with 60 Vbeta and 13 Jbeta primers that the PCR ran. Sequenced by immunoSEQ multiplex PCR; TCRdb stores in-frame clones only, minus some. The profile shows some 190,000 clones, around 82% of them singletons. In the case of this clone: Its matching antigen is unknown.

Germline loops: CDR1 SGHNT, CDR2 YYREEE (reference sequence). This CDR3 has 14 amino acids. V was clipped by 4 bases and J by 10 bases; unmatched bases: 11. The receptor was derived from a middle-aged man in good health and CMV-seropositive. The chain uses TRBV5-4 and TRBJ1-1; the match to TRBD1 covers 9 bases. Sequencing used PBMCs. Written as DNA, the CDR3 is TGTGCCAGCAGCCCACCGGACAGGGGTTCTGTAGCTTTCTTT. It translates to CASSPPDRGSVAFF.